The subject of this entry is one TCR beta chain. Its antigen is unidentified. This sample stems from a study of OX40 agonist ivuxolimab in advanced cancers. Study-level background: Antecedent anti-PD-1, anti-PD-L1 or anti-CTLA-4 therapy was permissible, with 30% to 50% having received some.

Regarding the study as a whole: Some nonresponders additionally presented with little normalized T-cell clonal expansion.

Measured with immunoSEQ multiplex PCR; TCRdb has only the in-frame clones, and not every one. The top ten clones hold 11% to 15% of a sample with roughly 25,000 clones, about 76% of them seen once. The CDR3 contains 18 residues. V was clipped by 5 bases and J by 7 bases; unmatched bases: 13. CDR1 is SGHVS and CDR2 is FQNEAQ in the germline V gene. The chain is built from TRBV7-8 and TRBJ2-2, with TRBD2 identical over 13 bases. This TCR was recovered from an adult with an advanced solid tumor such as melanoma, head and neck, liver or kidney cancer. The sample was CD4+ or CD8+ T cells sorted from blood, taken in a trial of the OX40 agonist ivuxolimab. This CDR3 is CASSPRTSGGRGIGELFF. Here the CDR3 DNA reads TGTGCCAGCAGCCCGAGGACTAGCGGGGGCCGGGGGATCGGGGAGCTGTTTTTT.